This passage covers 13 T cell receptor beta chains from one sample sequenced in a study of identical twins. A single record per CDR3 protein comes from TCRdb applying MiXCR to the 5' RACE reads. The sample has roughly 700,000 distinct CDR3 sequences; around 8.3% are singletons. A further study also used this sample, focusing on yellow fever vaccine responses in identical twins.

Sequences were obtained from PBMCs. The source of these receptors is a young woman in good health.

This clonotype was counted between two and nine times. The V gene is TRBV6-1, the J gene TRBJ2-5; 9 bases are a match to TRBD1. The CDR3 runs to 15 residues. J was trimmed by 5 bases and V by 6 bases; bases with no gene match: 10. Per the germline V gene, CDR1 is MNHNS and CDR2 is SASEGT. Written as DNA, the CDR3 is TGTGCCAGCAGAAACAGGGGGCGCGAGTCGGAGACCCAGTACTTC. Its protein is CASRNRGRESETQYF.

CDR3 coding DNA: TGTGCCATCAGACCTACCGGGACAGGGGGCTCTGGGGCCAACGTCCTGACTTTC. Protein product: CAIRPTGTGGSGANVLTF. The chain links TRBV12-3 or TRBV12-4 to TRBJ2-6, with 11 bases aligning to TRBD1. The CDR3 extends over 18 amino acids. The trim removed 10 bases at V and 0 bases at J, leaving 11 bases unmatched.

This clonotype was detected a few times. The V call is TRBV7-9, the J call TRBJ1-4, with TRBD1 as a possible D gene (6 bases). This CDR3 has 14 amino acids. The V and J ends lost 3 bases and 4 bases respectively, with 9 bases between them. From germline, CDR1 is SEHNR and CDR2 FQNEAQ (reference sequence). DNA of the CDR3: TGTGCCAGCAGCTTGGAACAGGGTAATGAAAAACTGTTTTTT. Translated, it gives CASSLEQGNEKLFF.

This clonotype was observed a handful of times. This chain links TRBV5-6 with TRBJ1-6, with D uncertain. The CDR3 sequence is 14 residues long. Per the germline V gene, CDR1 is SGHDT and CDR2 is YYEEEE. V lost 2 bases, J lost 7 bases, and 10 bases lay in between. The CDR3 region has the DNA TGTGCCAGCAGCTTAACAACTAGAAATTCACCCCTCCACTTT. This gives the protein CASSLTTRNSPLHF.

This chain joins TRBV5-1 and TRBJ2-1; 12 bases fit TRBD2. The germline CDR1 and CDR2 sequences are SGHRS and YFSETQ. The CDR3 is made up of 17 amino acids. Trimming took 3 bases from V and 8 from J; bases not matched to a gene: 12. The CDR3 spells CASSSQRLAGGRDEQFF. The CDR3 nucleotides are TGCGCCAGCAGCTCCCAGCGTCTAGCGGGGGGGCGGGATGAGCAGTTCTTC.

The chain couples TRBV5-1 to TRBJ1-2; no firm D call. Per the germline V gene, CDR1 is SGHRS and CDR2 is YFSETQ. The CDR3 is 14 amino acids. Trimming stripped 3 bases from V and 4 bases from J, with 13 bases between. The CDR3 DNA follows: TGCGCCAGCAGCTCCGACACAGCGTCCTATGGCTACACCTTC. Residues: CASSSDTASYGYTF.

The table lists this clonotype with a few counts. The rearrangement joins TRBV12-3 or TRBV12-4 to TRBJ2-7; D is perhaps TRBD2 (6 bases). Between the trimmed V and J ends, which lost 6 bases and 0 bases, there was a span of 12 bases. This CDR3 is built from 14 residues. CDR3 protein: CASRRPGASYEQYF. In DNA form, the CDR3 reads TGTGCCAGCAGGCGTCCGGGAGCCTCCTACGAGCAGTACTTC.

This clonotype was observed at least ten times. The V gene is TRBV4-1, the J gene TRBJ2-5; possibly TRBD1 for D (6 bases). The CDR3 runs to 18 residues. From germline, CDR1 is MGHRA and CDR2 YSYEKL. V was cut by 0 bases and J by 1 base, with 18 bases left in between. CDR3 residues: CASSQDSQQGKTQETQYF. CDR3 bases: TGCGCCAGCAGCCAAGATAGTCAGCAGGGGAAGACCCAAGAGACCCAGTACTTC.

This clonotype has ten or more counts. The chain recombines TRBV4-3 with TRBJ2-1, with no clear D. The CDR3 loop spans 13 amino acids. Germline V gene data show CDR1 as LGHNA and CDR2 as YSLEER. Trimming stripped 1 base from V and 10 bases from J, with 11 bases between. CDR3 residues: CASSQVPAGEQFF. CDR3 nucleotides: TGCGCCAGCAGCCAAGTACCTGCCGGGGAGCAGTTCTTC.

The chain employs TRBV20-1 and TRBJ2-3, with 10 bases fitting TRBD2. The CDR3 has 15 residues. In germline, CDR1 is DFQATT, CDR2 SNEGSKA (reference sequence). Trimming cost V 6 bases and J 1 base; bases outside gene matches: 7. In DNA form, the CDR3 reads TGCAGTGCGCATAGTGGGACTAGCGGCACAGATACGCAGTATTTT. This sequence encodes CSAHSGTSGTDTQYF.

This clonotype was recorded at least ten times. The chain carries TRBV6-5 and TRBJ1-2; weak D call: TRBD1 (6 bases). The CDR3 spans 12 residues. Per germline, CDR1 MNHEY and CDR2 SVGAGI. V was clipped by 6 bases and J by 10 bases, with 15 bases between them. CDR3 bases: TGTGCCAGCAGGCCGACAACAGGGTCCTACACCTTC. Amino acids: CASRPTTGSYTF.

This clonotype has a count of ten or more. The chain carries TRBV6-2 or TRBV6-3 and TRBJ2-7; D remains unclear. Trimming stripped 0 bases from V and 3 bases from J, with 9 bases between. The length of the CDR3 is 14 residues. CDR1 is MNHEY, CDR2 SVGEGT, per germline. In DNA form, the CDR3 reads TGTGCCAGCAGTTACTCGAACTCGAACTACGAGCAGTACTTC. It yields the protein CASSYSNSNYEQYF.

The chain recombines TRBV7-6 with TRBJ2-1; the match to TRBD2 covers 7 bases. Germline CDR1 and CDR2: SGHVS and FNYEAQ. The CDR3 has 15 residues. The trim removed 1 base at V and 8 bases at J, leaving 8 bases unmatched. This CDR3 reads CASSLGGGSLDEQFF. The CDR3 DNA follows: TGTGCCAGCAGCTTAGGAGGCGGGAGTCTGGATGAGCAGTTCTTC.